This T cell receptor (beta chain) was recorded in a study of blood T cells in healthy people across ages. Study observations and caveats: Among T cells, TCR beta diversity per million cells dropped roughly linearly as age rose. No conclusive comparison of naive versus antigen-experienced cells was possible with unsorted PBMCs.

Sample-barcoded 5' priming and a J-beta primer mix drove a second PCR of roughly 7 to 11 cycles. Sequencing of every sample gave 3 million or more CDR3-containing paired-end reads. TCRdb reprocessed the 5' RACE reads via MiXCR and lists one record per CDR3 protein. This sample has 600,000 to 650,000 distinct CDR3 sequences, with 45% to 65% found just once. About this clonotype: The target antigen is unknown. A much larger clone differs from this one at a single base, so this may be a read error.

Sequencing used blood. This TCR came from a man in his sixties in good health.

CDR3 DNA sequence: TGTGCCAGCAGTTTGGGGACAGGGGGCCGCTATGGCTACACCTTC. Its translation: CASSLGTGGRYGYTF. The rearrangement joins TRBV12-3 or TRBV12-4 to TRBJ1-2, with TRBD1 matching 12 bases. The CDR3 runs to 15 residues. After removal of 3 bases from V and 4 bases from J, the junction contained 3 bases not matched to a gene.